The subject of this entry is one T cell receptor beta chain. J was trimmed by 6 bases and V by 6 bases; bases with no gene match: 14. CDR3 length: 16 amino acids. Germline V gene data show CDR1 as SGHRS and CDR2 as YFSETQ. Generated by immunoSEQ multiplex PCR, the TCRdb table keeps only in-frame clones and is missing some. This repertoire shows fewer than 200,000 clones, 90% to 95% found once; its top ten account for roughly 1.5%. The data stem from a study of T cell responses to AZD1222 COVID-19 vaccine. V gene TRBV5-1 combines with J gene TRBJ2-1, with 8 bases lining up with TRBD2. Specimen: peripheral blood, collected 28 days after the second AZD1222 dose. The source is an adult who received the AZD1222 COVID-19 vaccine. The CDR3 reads CASTSYAGGGGNEQFF. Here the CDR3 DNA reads TGCGCCAGCACCTCTTACGCGGGAGGCGGTGGCAATGAGCAGTTCTTC.